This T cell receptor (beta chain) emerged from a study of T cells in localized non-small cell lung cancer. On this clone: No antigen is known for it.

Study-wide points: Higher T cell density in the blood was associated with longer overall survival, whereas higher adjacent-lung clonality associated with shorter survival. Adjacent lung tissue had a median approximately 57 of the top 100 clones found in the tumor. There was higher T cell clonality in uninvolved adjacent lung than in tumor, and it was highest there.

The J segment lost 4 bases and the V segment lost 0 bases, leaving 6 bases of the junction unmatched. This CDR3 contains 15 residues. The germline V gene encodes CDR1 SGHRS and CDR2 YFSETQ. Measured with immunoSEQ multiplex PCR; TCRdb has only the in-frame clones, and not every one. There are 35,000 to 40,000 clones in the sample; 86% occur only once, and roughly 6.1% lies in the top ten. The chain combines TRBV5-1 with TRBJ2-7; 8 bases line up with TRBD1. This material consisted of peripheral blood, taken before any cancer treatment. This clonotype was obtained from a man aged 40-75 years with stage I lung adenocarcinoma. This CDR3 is CASSLEGRGQYEQYF. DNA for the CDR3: TGCGCCAGCAGCTTGGAGGGCAGGGGGCAATACGAGCAGTACTTC.